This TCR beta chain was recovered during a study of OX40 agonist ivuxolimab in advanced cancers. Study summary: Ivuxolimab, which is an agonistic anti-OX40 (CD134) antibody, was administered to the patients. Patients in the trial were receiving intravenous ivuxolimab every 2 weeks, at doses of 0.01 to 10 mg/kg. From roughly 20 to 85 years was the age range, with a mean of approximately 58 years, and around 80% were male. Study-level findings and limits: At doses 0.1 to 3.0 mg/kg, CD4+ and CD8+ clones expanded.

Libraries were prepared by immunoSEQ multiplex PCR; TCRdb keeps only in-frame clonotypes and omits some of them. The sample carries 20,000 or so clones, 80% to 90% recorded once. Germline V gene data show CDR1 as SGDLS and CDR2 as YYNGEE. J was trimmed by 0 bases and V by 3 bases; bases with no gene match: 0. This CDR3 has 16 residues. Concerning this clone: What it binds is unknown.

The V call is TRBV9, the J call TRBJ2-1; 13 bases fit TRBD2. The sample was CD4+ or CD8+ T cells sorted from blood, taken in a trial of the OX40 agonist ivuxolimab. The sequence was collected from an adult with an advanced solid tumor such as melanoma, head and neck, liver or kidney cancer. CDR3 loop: CASSGTSGSSYNEQFF. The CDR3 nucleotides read TGTGCCAGCAGCGGGACTAGCGGGAGCTCCTACAATGAGCAGTTCTTC.